This T cell receptor (beta chain) was found in a study of blood T cells in healthy people across ages. Study summary: Through template switching, about one barcoded beta molecule was captured per two T cells, as measured in model experiments.

Alongside a J-beta primer mix, a sample-barcoded 5' primer served in a second PCR lasting roughly 7 to 11 cycles. No fewer than 2.5 million CDR3-containing paired-end reads came from each sample. TCRdb re-analysed the 5' RACE reads in MiXCR, keeping a single row per CDR3 protein. Among about 1.5 million distinct CDR3 sequences listed, about 43% were seen once. About this clonotype: Antigen specificity is unknown.

Trimming left V 0 bases short and J 5 bases short, with 12 bases between. Germline CDR1 KGHSH, CDR2 LQKENI. The CDR3 totals 15 residues. Study conclusions and caveats: The long-lived group displayed more naive CD4+ cells, plus higher diversity, than the aged donors did.

The rearrangement uses TRBV18 and TRBJ2-3; maybe TRBD2 (5 bases). This sequence originates from a woman between 18 and 30 years old in good health. The sequencing sample was made of blood. Here the CDR3 reads CASSPPSRVGDTQYF. The CDR3 nucleotides are TGTGCCAGCTCACCACCTTCGCGGGTGGGAGATACGCAGTATTTT.